Listed below are T cell receptor beta chains from one sample, sequenced in a study of cytomegalovirus exposure and HLA in healthy donors. Data came from immunoSEQ multiplex PCR; TCRdb stores just in-frame clones and leaves some out. This table has 110,000 or so clones, approximately 75% appearing once. Sequenced material: PBMCs. These receptors all stem from a man between 50 and 59 years old in good health and CMV-seropositive. Each CDR3 is given with its conserved first and last residue. A D gene is named only where the DNA matches it firmly. Expanded clones get a size class; other rows say once, few or many, or leave the size out.

length: 12; J: TRBJ1-1; V: TRBV28; D: TRBD1; size: .; CDR3: CASSLKGAQAFF; DNA: TGTGCCAGCAGTTTAAAGGGGGCGCAGGCTTTCTTT
length: 15; J: TRBJ2-2; V: TRBV6-1; D: TRBD2; size: .; CDR3: CASRPSGGNTGELFF; DNA: TGTGCCAGCAGACCTAGCGGGGGGAACACCGGGGAGCTGTTTTTT
length: 13; J: TRBJ2-5; V: TRBV28; D: .; size: .; CDR3: CASSPDYGETQYF; DNA: TGTGCCAGCAGCCCCGACTACGGGGAGACCCAGTACTTC
length: 15; J: TRBJ1-2; V: TRBV10-2; D: .; size: .; CDR3: CASSPYSTVNYGYTF; DNA: TGCGCCAGCTCCCCCTACAGTACAGTGAACTATGGCTACACCTTC
length: 12; J: TRBJ1-4; V: TRBV30; D: .; size: few; CDR3: CAWSASNEKLFF; DNA: TGTGCCTGGAGTGCATCAAATGAAAAACTGTTTTTT
length: 15; J: TRBJ2-1; V: TRBV28; D: TRBD1; size: .; CDR3: CASSPTGTGSNEQFF; DNA: TGTGCCAGCAGTCCAACCGGGACAGGGAGCAATGAGCAGTTCTTC
length: 14; J: TRBJ2-1; V: TRBV11-2; D: TRBD2; size: .; CDR3: CASRTSGRAFEQFF; DNA: TGTGCCAGCAGGACTAGCGGGAGGGCCTTTGAGCAGTTCTTC
length: 18; J: TRBJ2-2; V: TRBV28; D: TRBD1; size: .; CDR3: CASSPPRGGQGGFGELFF; DNA: TGTGCCAGCAGTCCCCCCAGGGGGGGACAGGGGGGTTTCGGGGAGCTGTTTTTT
length: 15; J: TRBJ2-3; V: TRBV5-1; D: TRBD2; size: .; CDR3: CASTASGGITDTQYF; DNA: TGCGCCAGCACCGCTAGCGGGGGGATCACAGATACGCAGTATTTT
length: 13; J: TRBJ1-1; V: TRBV30; D: .; size: many; CDR3: CAWSVTGYTEAFF; DNA: TGTGCCTGGAGTGTAACGGGGTACACTGAAGCTTTCTTT
length: 16; J: TRBJ2-2; V: TRBV19; D: TRBD1; size: .; CDR3: CASSIGPGGNTGELFF; DNA: TGTGCCAGTAGTATAGGCCCAGGGGGGAACACCGGGGAGCTGTTTTTT
length: 15; J: TRBJ1-3; V: TRBV18; D: .; size: .; CDR3: CASSKWASSGNTIYF; DNA: TGTGCCAGCTCAAAGTGGGCAAGCTCTGGAAACACCATATATTTT
length: 15; J: TRBJ2-7; V: TRBV21-1; D: .; size: few; CDR3: CASSKWVGGASEQYF; DNA: TGTGCCAGCAGCAAATGGGTCGGGGGGGCTTCCGAGCAGTACTTC
length: 13; J: TRBJ1-1; V: TRBV18; D: TRBD1; size: once; CDR3: CASSPRTGPEAFF; DNA: TGTGCCAGCTCACCACGGACAGGCCCTGAAGCTTTCTTT
length: 14; J: TRBJ2-7; V: TRBV19; D: .; size: .; CDR3: CASKQKTDYNEQYF; DNA: TGTGCCAGTAAGCAGAAGACAGATTATAACGAGCAGTACTTC
length: 17; J: TRBJ2-7; V: TRBV5-1; D: .; size: .; CDR3: CASSPDRGAAGGYEQYF; DNA: TGCGCCAGCAGTCCGGACAGGGGGGCAGCGGGGGGTTACGAGCAGTACTTC
length: 15; J: TRBJ1-6; V: TRBV5-4; D: .; size: .; CDR3: CASSLWSQGNSPLHF; DNA: TGTGCCAGCAGCTTGTGGAGTCAGGGGAACTCACCCCTCCACTTT
length: 15; J: TRBJ2-1; V: TRBV5-4; D: TRBD2; size: .; CDR3: CASSLVLAGNNEQFF; DNA: TGTGCCAGCAGCTTGGTACTAGCGGGAAACAATGAGCAGTTCTTC
length: 16; J: TRBJ2-5; V: TRBV5-4; D: TRBD2; size: .; CDR3: CASSFGASGSQETQYF; DNA: TGTGCCAGCAGCTTTGGGGCTAGCGGGAGCCAAGAGACCCAGTACTTC
length: 14; J: TRBJ2-2; V: TRBV2; D: TRBD1; size: once; CDR3: CASRIDRGTGELFF; DNA: TGTGCCAGCCGCATCGACAGGGGCACCGGGGAGCTGTTTTTT
length: 14; J: TRBJ2-2; V: TRBV14; D: .; size: .; CDR3: CASSPRDNTGELFF; DNA: TGTGCCAGCAGCCCGCGGGATAACACCGGGGAGCTGTTTTTT
length: 11; J: TRBJ2-1; V: TRBV19; D: TRBD2; size: once; CDR3: CASRLLAEQFF; DNA: TGTGCCAGTAGACTACTAGCGGAGCAGTTCTTC
length: 14; J: TRBJ1-1; V: TRBV6-5; D: .; size: .; CDR3: CASSYVGTRGEAFF; DNA: TGTGCCAGCAGTTACGTGGGGACGCGGGGGGAAGCTTTCTTT
length: 12; J: TRBJ2-7; V: TRBV28; D: .; size: .; CDR3: CASVGGSYEQYF; DNA: TGTGCCAGCGTCGGGGGCTCCTACGAGCAGTACTTC
length: 13; J: TRBJ1-1; V: TRBV6-5; D: .; size: .; CDR3: CASTLGERSEAFF; DNA: TGTGCCAGCACACTGGGAGAGAGGTCTGAAGCTTTCTTT
length: 12; J: TRBJ2-2; V: TRBV28; D: TRBD1; size: .; CDR3: CASSFQDRGLFF; DNA: TGTGCCAGCAGTTTCCAAGACAGGGGGCTGTTTTTT
length: 18; J: TRBJ1-4; V: TRBV7-9; D: .; size: .; CDR3: CASSPLGGGFATNEKLFF; DNA: TGTGCCAGCAGCCCCCTAGGTGGGGGCTTCGCAACTAATGAAAAACTGTTTTTT
length: 14; J: TRBJ1-6; V: TRBV2; D: TRBD1; size: .; CDR3: CASTPGQGNAPLHF; DNA: TGTGCCAGCACTCCGGGACAGGGTAACGCACCCCTCCACTTT
length: 14; J: TRBJ2-3; V: TRBV19; D: .; size: few; CDR3: CASSIGGAVDTQYF; DNA: TGTGCCAGTAGTATAGGGGGCGCAGTAGATACGCAGTATTTT
length: 14; J: TRBJ2-3; V: TRBV15; D: .; size: .; CDR3: CATSRDAVTDTQYF; DNA: TGTGCCACCAGCAGAGATGCGGTAACAGATACGCAGTATTTT
length: 13; J: TRBJ1-5; V: TRBV18; D: TRBD1; size: .; CDR3: CASSLDRGQPQHF; DNA: TGTGCCAGCTCACTGGACAGGGGTCAGCCCCAGCATTTT
length: 16; J: TRBJ1-1; V: TRBV6-1; D: .; size: .; CDR3: CASSDPRTAGNPEAFF; DNA: TGTGCCAGCAGTGATCCCCGGACAGCCGGTAACCCTGAAGCTTTCTTT
length: 15; J: TRBJ2-3; V: TRBV2; D: TRBD2; size: .; CDR3: CASRTRGGGTDTQYF; DNA: TGTGCCAGCAGGACACGGGGGGGCGGGACAGATACGCAGTATTTT
length: 16; J: TRBJ2-1; V: TRBV5-1; D: TRBD2; size: .; CDR3: CASSSTSGRGYNEQFF; DNA: TGCGCCAGCAGCTCGACTAGCGGGAGAGGGTACAATGAGCAGTTCTTC
length: 18; J: TRBJ1-1; V: TRBV29-1; D: TRBD1; size: .; CDR3: CSVEASRDRGVFRTEAFF; DNA: TGCAGCGTTGAAGCAAGCCGGGACAGGGGAGTGTTTAGGACTGAAGCTTTCTTT
length: 17; J: TRBJ1-2; V: TRBV2; D: TRBD1; size: .; CDR3: CASSGGQGGDLLYGYTF; DNA: TGTGCCAGCAGTGGCGGACAGGGCGGAGACTTACTCTATGGCTACACCTTC
length: 14; J: TRBJ2-5; V: TRBV6-1; D: .; size: .; CDR3: CASSEGLVPETQYF; DNA: TGTGCCAGCAGTGAAGGACTAGTCCCAGAGACCCAGTACTTC
length: 14; J: TRBJ2-7; V: TRBV7-7; D: .; size: .; CDR3: CASSTGQGGYEQYF; DNA: TGTGCTAGCAGCACCGGACAGGGAGGGTACGAGCAGTACTTC
length: 12; J: TRBJ2-3; V: TRBV6-5; D: .; size: few; CDR3: CASRTATDTQYF; DNA: TGTGCCAGCAGAACAGCCACAGATACGCAGTATTTT
length: 18; J: TRBJ2-6; V: TRBV9; D: TRBD1; size: .; CDR3: CASSVGAGGSSGANVLTF; DNA: TGTGCCAGCAGCGTTGGGGCAGGGGGATCCTCTGGGGCCAACGTCCTGACTTTC
length: 16; J: TRBJ2-1; V: TRBV6-5; D: TRBD2; size: .; CDR3: CASSYGAASGSREQFF; DNA: TGTGCCAGCAGTTACGGGGCGGCTAGCGGGAGCCGTGAGCAGTTCTTC
length: 15; J: TRBJ1-1; V: TRBV18; D: .; size: .; CDR3: CASSPPRAGGTEAFF; DNA: TGTGCCAGCTCACCACCCAGGGCGGGGGGCACTGAAGCTTTCTTT
length: 17; J: TRBJ2-1; V: TRBV19; D: TRBD2; size: few; CDR3: CASKDLGRGKYYNEQFF; DNA: TGTGCCAGTAAGGACCTCGGGCGGGGGAAATACTACAATGAGCAGTTCTTC
length: 14; J: TRBJ1-5; V: TRBV2; D: .; size: once; CDR3: CASSGGNRNQPQHF; DNA: TGTGCCAGCAGTGGAGGGAACCGCAATCAGCCCCAGCATTTT
length: 14; J: TRBJ2-5; V: TRBV4-1; D: .; size: .; CDR3: CASSPDSNQETQYF; DNA: TGCGCCAGCAGCCCCGACAGCAACCAAGAGACCCAGTACTTC
length: 16; J: TRBJ2-3; V: TRBV7-8; D: TRBD1; size: .; CDR3: CASSPRTGYSTDTQYF; DNA: TGTGCCAGCAGCCCGAGGACAGGGTATAGCACAGATACGCAGTATTTT
length: 13; J: TRBJ1-1; V: TRBV13; D: .; size: .; CDR3: CACRAIGSGEAFF; DNA: TGTGCCTGCAGGGCGATAGGGAGCGGAGAAGCTTTCTTT
length: 14; J: TRBJ1-2; V: TRBV19; D: TRBD1; size: .; CDR3: CASSTWTGSEGYTF; DNA: TGTGCCAGTAGTACATGGACAGGATCGGAAGGCTACACCTTC
length: 15; J: TRBJ1-4; V: TRBV28; D: .; size: .; CDR3: CASSLFQRGNEKLFF; DNA: TGTGCCAGCAGTTTATTCCAAAGGGGTAATGAAAAACTGTTTTTT
length: 14; J: TRBJ1-2; V: TRBV13; D: TRBD1; size: .; CDR3: CASSLAGTGNGYTF; DNA: TGTGCCAGCAGCTTAGCCGGGACAGGGAATGGCTACACCTTC
length: 14; J: TRBJ2-7; V: TRBV6-1; D: .; size: .; CDR3: CASRGVSSLREQYF; DNA: TGTGCCAGCCGAGGAGTCTCCTCTCTACGAGAGCAGTACTTC
length: 14; J: TRBJ1-4; V: TRBV27; D: TRBD1; size: .; CDR3: CATSGTGLNEKLFF; DNA: TGTGCCACCTCGGGGACAGGCCTTAATGAAAAACTGTTTTTT
length: 15; J: TRBJ2-5; V: TRBV6-6; D: TRBD2; size: .; CDR3: CASSRNSGGRETQYF; DNA: TGTGCCAGCAGTCGGAATAGCGGGGGTAGGGAGACCCAGTACTTC
length: 16; J: TRBJ2-3; V: TRBV9; D: TRBD2; size: few; CDR3: CASSVEVAGGIYTQYF; DNA: TGTGCCAGCAGCGTAGAAGTAGCGGGGGGGATATATACGCAGTATTTT
length: 14; J: TRBJ1-3; V: TRBV5-6; D: .; size: .; CDR3: CASSPVSSGNTIYF; DNA: TGTGCCAGCAGCCCAGTCAGCTCTGGAAACACCATATATTTT
length: 14; J: TRBJ1-1; V: TRBV30; D: .; size: once; CDR3: CAWSLFAANTEAFF; DNA: TGTGCCTGGAGTTTGTTTGCGGCGAACACTGAAGCTTTCTTT
length: 15; J: TRBJ2-7; V: TRBV19; D: .; size: .; CDR3: CASSIEVGRAYEQYF; DNA: TGTGCCAGTAGTATCGAGGTAGGGCGGGCCTACGAGCAGTACTTC
length: 14; J: TRBJ2-2; V: TRBV2; D: TRBD1; size: .; CDR3: CASSGQGATGELFF; DNA: TGTGCCAGCAGTGGCCAGGGGGCCACCGGGGAGCTGTTTTTT
length: 13; J: TRBJ1-2; V: TRBV29-1; D: .; size: .; CDR3: CSVEGGGDYGYTF; DNA: TGCAGCGTTGAAGGCGGGGGTGACTATGGCTACACCTTC